This T cell receptor (beta chain) was profiled in a study of identifying expanded T cells in peripheral blood. Some clones are missing from TCRdb's copy, which holds only in-frame ones; the method was immunoSEQ multiplex PCR. The sample contains some 78,000 clones, roughly 81% of which appear only once. Notes on the study in general: Across healthy donors, higher total template counts meant significantly greater roughly 2-week count variance.

A few counts support this clone. Antigen specificity is unknown. Germline V CDR1 and CDR2: MDHEN, SYDVKM. The V segment lost 4 bases and the J segment 4 bases; nucleotides outside the gene matches: 29. The CDR3 has 23 amino acids. The sample taken for sequencing was blood. This chain links TRBV28 with TRBJ1-4, with TRBD1 matching 8 bases. The sequence derives from a person aged 18 to 75 in good health. CDR3 amino acids: CASSSPGQEGGLLPPDYNEKLFF. The CDR3 coding sequence is TGTGCCAGCAGTTCGCCGGGACAGGAAGGAGGGCTTTTACCCCCGGATTATAATGAAAAACTGTTTTTT.